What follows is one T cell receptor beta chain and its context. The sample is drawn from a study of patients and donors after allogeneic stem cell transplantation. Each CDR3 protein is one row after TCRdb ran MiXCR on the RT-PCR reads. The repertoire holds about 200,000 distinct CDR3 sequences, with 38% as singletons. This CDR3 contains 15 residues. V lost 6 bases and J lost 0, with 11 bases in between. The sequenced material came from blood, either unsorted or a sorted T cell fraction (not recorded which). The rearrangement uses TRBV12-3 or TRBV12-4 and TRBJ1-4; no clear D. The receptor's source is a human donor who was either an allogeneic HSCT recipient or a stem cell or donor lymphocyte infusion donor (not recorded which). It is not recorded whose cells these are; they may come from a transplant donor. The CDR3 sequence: CASSRVPATNEKLFF. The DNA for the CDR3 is TGTGCCAGCAGCAGAGTCCCAGCAACTAATGAAAAACTGTTTTTT.